Listed below are T cell receptor beta chains from one sample, sequenced in a study of response to subunit inactivated influenza vaccine. TCRdb itself ran the RT-PCR reads through MiXCR, one entry per CDR3 protein. The data hold 630,000 or so distinct CDR3 sequences, with about a sixth observed a single time. The sequencing used PBMCs from blood, collected 11 to 12 days after vaccination. The receptors originated from a man aged 45 to 65 who received an inactivated influenza vaccine. Both conserved end residues are part of each CDR3. Fields, in order: clone size, J gene, D gene, V gene, CDR3 protein, CDR3 DNA. A D gene is named only where the DNA matches it firmly. Size tells how often a clone was seen (once, few, many) or the class of an expanded clone, and some rows leave it out.

NA | TRBJ2-3 | NA | TRBV6-1 | CASSRSGFMDTQYF | TGTGCCAGCAGCCGCAGCGGTTTTATGGATACGCAGTATTTT
few | TRBJ2-3 | NA | TRBV11-1 | CASSLITRTDTQYF | TGTGCCAGCAGCTTAATCACCCGCACAGATACGCAGTATTTT
NA | TRBJ2-2 | NA | TRBV7-7 | CASSPTKEAANTGELFF | TGTGCTAGCAGCCCCACGAAGGAAGCAGCGAACACCGGGGAGCTGTTTTTT
many | TRBJ2-5 | NA | TRBV29-1 | CSVDDGRGGETQYF | TGCAGCGTTGATGATGGCAGGGGAGGAGAGACCCAGTACTTC
many | TRBJ2-2 | NA | TRBV5-1 | CASSLGWNTGELFF | TGCGCCAGCAGCTTGGGATGGAACACCGGGGAGCTGTTTTTT
NA | TRBJ2-1 | NA | TRBV5-1 | CASSLVGGATYNEQFF | TGCGCCAGCAGCTTGGTTGGCGGGGCCACCTACAATGAGCAGTTCTTC
few | TRBJ1-2 | TRBD1 | TRBV20-1 | CSARDGTGLYGYTF | TGCAGTGCTAGAGACGGGACAGGCCTCTATGGCTACACCTTC
NA | TRBJ1-5 | NA | TRBV7-2 | CASSLAGRGQPQHF | TGTGCCAGCAGCTTAGCAGGGAGGGGTCAGCCCCAGCATTTT
few | TRBJ1-1 | NA | TRBV6-1 | CASTPGTLNTEAFF | TGTGCCAGCACCCCCGGGACACTGAACACTGAGGCTTTCTTT
many | TRBJ2-2 | NA | TRBV29-1 | CSVSITGFQTGELFF | TGCAGCGTCTCGATTACAGGGTTTCAGACCGGGGAGCTGTTTTTT
few | TRBJ2-7 | TRBD2 | TRBV5-1 | CASSLGGGPFYEQYF | TGCGCCAGCAGTTTGGGGGGGGGACCTTTCTACGAGCAGTACTTC
many | TRBJ1-1 | NA | TRBV5-1 | CASSLAAVNTEAFF | TGTGCCAGCAGCTTAGCCGCGGTGAACACTGAAGCTTTCTTT
NA | TRBJ2-3 | NA | TRBV12-3/TRBV12-4 | CASSLPGRWNTDTQYF | TGTGCCAGCAGTTTACCGGGCAGGTGGAACACAGATACGCAGTATTTT
few | TRBJ2-7 | NA | TRBV7-2 | CASSSTGLEQYF | TGTGCCAGCAGCTCCACAGGTCTCGAGCAGTACTTC
NA | TRBJ1-1 | NA | TRBV12-3/TRBV12-4 | CASSLLGRIRPEAFF | TGTGCCAGCAGTTTACTTGGCCGTATTAGGCCTGAAGCTTTCTTT
few | TRBJ2-7 | TRBD1 | TRBV7-2 | CASRQTGALEQYF | TGTGCCAGCCGTCAAACAGGGGCCCTCGAGCAGTACTTC
few | TRBJ2-3 | TRBD1 | TRBV12-3/TRBV12-4 | CASSLVRQGITDTQYF | TGTGCCAGCAGTTTAGTTCGACAGGGAATCACAGATACGCAGTATTTT
NA | TRBJ2-7 | TRBD1 | TRBV9 | CASSPWTGETYEQYF | TGTGCCAGCAGCCCATGGACAGGGGAAACCTACGAGCAGTACTTC
few | TRBJ1-4 | TRBD1 | TRBV12-3/TRBV12-4 | CASTWGTGSEKLFF | TGTGCCAGCACCTGGGGGACAGGGAGTGAAAAACTGTTTTTT
few | TRBJ2-7 | NA | TRBV30 | CAWSPLLPDSYEQYF | TGTGCCTGGAGTCCCCTACTCCCAGATTCCTACGAGCAGTACTTC
many | TRBJ1-5 | NA | TRBV28 | CASSPQGQPQHF | TGTGCCAGCTCACCACAGGGACAGCCCCAGCATTTT
few | TRBJ2-6 | NA | TRBV12-3/TRBV12-4 | CASSRTGTRANVLTF | TGTGCCAGCAGTCGTACAGGAACCCGGGCCAACGTCCTGACTTTC
few | TRBJ1-2 | TRBD1 | TRBV7-2 | CASSLGGMGQYGYTF | TGTGCCAGCAGCTTAGGAGGAATGGGACAGTATGGCTACACCTTC
few | TRBJ2-5 | NA | TRBV20-1 | CSARDQTGGNLLETQYF | TGCAGTGCTAGGGACCAGACAGGAGGGAACCTACTGGAGACCCAGTACTTC
NA | TRBJ2-1 | NA | TRBV5-3 | CARNRYEQFF | TGTGCCAGGAATAGATACGAGCAGTTCTTC
medium-sized | TRBJ1-4 | NA | TRBV28 | CASSFRSATNEKLFF | TGTGCCAGCAGTTTCAGGTCGGCAACTAATGAAAAACTGTTTTTT
NA | TRBJ2-3 | NA | TRBV5-1 | CASSLVSGVDTQYF | TGCGCCAGCAGCTTGGTGTCAGGGGTGGATACGCAGTATTTT
few | TRBJ2-1 | NA | TRBV7-2 | CASSPSGLRSLFNEQFF | TGTGCCAGCAGCCCCTCAGGGCTGAGGTCCCTTTTCAATGAGCAGTTCTTC
few | TRBJ2-6 | TRBD1 | TRBV29-1 | CSVVTGASSSGANVLTF | TGCAGCGTGGTAACAGGGGCCAGTTCCTCTGGGGCCAACGTCCTGACTTTC
NA | TRBJ2-1 | NA | TRBV21-1 | CASSKGLPEGDEQFF | TGTGCCAGCAGCAAAGGGTTGCCCGAGGGCGATGAGCAGTTCTTC
NA | TRBJ2-2 | TRBD2 | TRBV29-1 | CSVDPAGGGTGELFF | TGCAGCGTTGACCCAGCGGGAGGAGGGACCGGGGAGCTGTTTTTT
NA | TRBJ2-2 | NA | TRBV4-2 | CASSQHGDAVTGELFF | TGTGCCAGCAGCCAGCACGGAGACGCAGTCACCGGGGAGCTGTTTTTT
NA | TRBJ1-1 | TRBD1 | TRBV7-8 | CASSWDRGRRTEAFF | TGTGCCAGCAGCTGGGACAGGGGGCGGAGGACTGAAGCTTTCTTT
NA | TRBJ2-7 | NA | TRBV20-1 | CSARSGHSYEQYF | TGCAGTGCTAGATCGGGACACTCCTACGAGCAGTACTTC
NA | TRBJ2-5 | TRBD1 | TRBV11-2 | CASSLSRGLRTQYF | TGTGCCAGCAGCTTAAGCAGGGGGCTAAGGACCCAGTACTTC
NA | TRBJ1-2 | NA | TRBV6-5 | CASSYSIRGVGYTF | TGTGCCAGCAGTTACTCGATTAGGGGCGTTGGCTACACCTTC
NA | TRBJ1-6 | NA | TRBV20-1 | CSAPRTGIHSPLHF | TGCAGTGCTCCCCGGACGGGGATTCATTCACCCCTCCACTTT
NA | TRBJ2-3 | NA | TRBV4-3 | CASSQETGSLRDTQYF | TGCGCCAGCAGCCAAGAGACGGGCAGCTTAAGAGATACGCAGTATTTT
NA | TRBJ1-2 | NA | TRBV18 | CASSPNGGTRYGYTF | TGTGCCAGCTCACCTAACGGGGGGACTCGGTATGGCTACACCTTC
few | TRBJ2-5 | TRBD2 | TRBV2 | CASSGLWREYRETQYF | TGTGCCAGCAGTGGGTTATGGCGGGAGTACCGAGAGACCCAGTACTTC
NA | TRBJ1-1 | NA | TRBV7-9 | CASSSRGGQNTEAFF | TGTGCCAGCAGCTCCCGCGGCGGGCAGAACACTGAAGCTTTCTTT
NA | TRBJ2-5 | NA | TRBV6-2/TRBV6-3 | CASTTTGTFRETQYF | TGTGCCAGCACAACTACAGGGACCTTCCGGGAGACCCAGTACTTC
NA | TRBJ2-7 | NA | TRBV20-1 | CSATTSYYEEYF | TGCAGTGCGACCACTAGTTACTACGAGGAGTACTTC
few | TRBJ2-3 | TRBD1 | TRBV29-1 | CSARTGPNTDTQYF | TGCAGCGCAAGGACAGGCCCTAACACAGATACGCAGTATTTT
few | TRBJ2-1 | NA | TRBV9 | CASSVASNSYNEQFF | TGTGCCAGCAGCGTGGCCAGCAATTCCTACAATGAGCAGTTCTTC
NA | TRBJ2-5 | TRBD1 | TRBV27 | CASSLMGDRQETQYF | TGTGCCAGCAGTTTAATGGGGGACAGGCAAGAGACCCAGTACTTC
few | TRBJ1-1 | NA | TRBV27 | CASRIISTGNTEAFF | TGTGCCAGCAGGATTATATCGACAGGGAACACTGAAGCTTTCTTT
few | TRBJ2-3 | TRBD1 | TRBV5-1 | CASSLWPDRGTDTQYF | TGCGCCAGCAGCTTGTGGCCGGACAGGGGCACAGATACGCAGTATTTT
NA | TRBJ1-2 | NA | TRBV29-1 | CSVEEEGLGYGYTF | TGCAGCGTTGAAGAGGAGGGCTTGGGCTATGGCTACACCTTC
NA | TRBJ2-1 | TRBD2 | TRBV13 | CASSLGLAGVINEQFF | TGTGCCAGCAGCTTAGGACTAGCGGGGGTAATCAATGAGCAGTTCTTC
NA | TRBJ2-3 | NA | TRBV28 | CASSPTGVTDTQYF | TGTGCCAGCAGCCCAACGGGAGTTACAGATACGCAGTATTTT
NA | TRBJ2-3 | NA | TRBV2 | CATKRQSFGADTQYF | TGTGCCACCAAAAGACAGAGCTTCGGAGCAGATACGCAGTATTTT
NA | TRBJ1-2 | NA | TRBV7-2 | CASSFGRAFGYTF | TGTGCCAGCAGCTTCGGGCGGGCCTTCGGCTACACCTTC
few | TRBJ2-7 | NA | TRBV7-2 | CASSLIQGQTYEQYF | TGTGCCAGCAGCTTAATACAGGGCCAGACCTACGAGCAGTACTTC